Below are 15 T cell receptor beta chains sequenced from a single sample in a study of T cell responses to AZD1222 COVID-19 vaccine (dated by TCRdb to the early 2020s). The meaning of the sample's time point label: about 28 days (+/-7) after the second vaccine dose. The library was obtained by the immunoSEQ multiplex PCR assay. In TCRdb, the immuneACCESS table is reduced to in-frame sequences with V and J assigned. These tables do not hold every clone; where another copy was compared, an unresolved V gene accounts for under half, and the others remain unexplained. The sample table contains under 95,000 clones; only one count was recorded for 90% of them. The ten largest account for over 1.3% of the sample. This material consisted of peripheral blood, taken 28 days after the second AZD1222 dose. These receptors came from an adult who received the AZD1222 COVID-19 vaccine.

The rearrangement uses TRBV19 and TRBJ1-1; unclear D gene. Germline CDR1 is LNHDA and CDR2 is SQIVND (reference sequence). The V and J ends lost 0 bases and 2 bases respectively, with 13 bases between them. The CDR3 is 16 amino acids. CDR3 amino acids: CASSIDPRQTNTEAFF. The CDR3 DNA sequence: TGTGCCAGTAGTATAGATCCTCGGCAAACAAACACTGAAGCTTTCTTT.

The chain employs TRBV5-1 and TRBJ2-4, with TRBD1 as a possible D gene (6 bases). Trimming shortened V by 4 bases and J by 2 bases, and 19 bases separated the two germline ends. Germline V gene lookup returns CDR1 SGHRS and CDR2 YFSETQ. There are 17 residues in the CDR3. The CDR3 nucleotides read TGCGCCAGCAGCCCTACGGACAGTTTTGGGACCAAAAACATTCAGTACTTC. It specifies CASSPTDSFGTKNIQYF.

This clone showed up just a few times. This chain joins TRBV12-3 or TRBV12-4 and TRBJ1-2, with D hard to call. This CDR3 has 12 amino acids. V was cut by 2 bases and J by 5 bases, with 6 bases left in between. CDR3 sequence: CASSLSRYGYTF. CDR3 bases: TGTGCCAGCAGTTTAAGTAGATATGGCTACACCTTC.

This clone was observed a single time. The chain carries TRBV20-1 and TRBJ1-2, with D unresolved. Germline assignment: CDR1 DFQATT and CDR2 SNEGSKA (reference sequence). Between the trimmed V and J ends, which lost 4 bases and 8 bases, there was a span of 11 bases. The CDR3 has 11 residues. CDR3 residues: CSATPLGGYTF. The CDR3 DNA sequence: TGCAGTGCTACCCCCCTCGGCGGCTACACCTTC.

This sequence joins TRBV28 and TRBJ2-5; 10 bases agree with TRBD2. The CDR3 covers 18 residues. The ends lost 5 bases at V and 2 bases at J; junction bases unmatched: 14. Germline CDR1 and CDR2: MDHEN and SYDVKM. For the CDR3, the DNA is TGTGCCAGCAGTGGGCCAGCGGGGGGGCCGAGGGGGCAAGAGACCCAGTACTTC. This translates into CASSGPAGGPRGQETQYF.

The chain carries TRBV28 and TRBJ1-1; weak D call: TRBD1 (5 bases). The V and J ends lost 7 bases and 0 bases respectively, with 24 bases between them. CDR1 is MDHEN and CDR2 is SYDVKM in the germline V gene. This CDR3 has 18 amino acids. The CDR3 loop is CASTSRGAGRRVNTEAFF. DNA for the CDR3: TGTGCCAGCACCTCCCGCGGGGCAGGTCGCAGAGTGAACACTGAAGCTTTCTTT. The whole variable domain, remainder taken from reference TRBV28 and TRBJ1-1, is DVKVTQSSRYLVKRTGEKVFLECVQDMDHENMFWYRQDPGLGLRLIYFSYDVKMKEKGDIPEGYSVSREKKERFSLILESASTNQTSMYLCASTSRGAGRRVNTEAFFGQGTRLTVV.

CDR3 nucleotides: TGTGCCAGTAGGGCCCACGGACAGGTCTCTGGAAACACCATATATTTT. Translation: CASRAHGQVSGNTIYF. The J gene is TRBJ1-3, the V gene TRBV19; 7 bases fit TRBD1. The J segment lost 0 bases and the V segment lost 6 bases, leaving 8 bases of the junction unmatched. Germline loops: CDR1 LNHDA, CDR2 SQIVND (reference sequence). There are 16 residues in the CDR3. The whole variable domain, filled in from reference TRBV19 and TRBJ1-3, reads DGGITQSPKYLFRKEGQNVTLSCEQNLNHDAMYWYRQDPGQGLRLIYYSQIVNDFQKGDIAEGYSVSREKKESFPLTVTSAQKNPTAFYLCASRAHGQVSGNTIYFGEGSWLTVV.

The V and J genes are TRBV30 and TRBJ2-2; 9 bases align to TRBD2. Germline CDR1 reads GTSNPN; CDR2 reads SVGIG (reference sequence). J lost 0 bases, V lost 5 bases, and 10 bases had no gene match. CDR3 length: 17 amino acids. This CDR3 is CAWETSGGNANTGELFF. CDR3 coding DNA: TGTGCCTGGGAGACTAGCGGAGGTAACGCGAACACCGGGGAGCTGTTTTTT.

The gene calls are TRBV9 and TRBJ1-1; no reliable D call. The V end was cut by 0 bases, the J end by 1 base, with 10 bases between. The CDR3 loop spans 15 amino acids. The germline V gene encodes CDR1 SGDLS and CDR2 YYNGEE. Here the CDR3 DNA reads TGTGCCAGCAGCGTAGGCGGCCGGGGGAACACTGAAGCTTTCTTT. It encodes CASSVGGRGNTEAFF. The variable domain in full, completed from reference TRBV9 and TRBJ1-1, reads DSGVTQTPKHLITATGQRVTLRCSPRSGDLSVYWYQQSLDQGLQFLIQYYNGEERAKGNILERFSAQQFPDLHSELNLSSLELGDSALYFCASSVGGRGNTEAFFGQGTRLTVV.

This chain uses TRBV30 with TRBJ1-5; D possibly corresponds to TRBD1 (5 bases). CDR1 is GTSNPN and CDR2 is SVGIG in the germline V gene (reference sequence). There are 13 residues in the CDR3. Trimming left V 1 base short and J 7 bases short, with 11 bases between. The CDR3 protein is CAWSEWRGQPQHF. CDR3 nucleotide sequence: TGTGCCTGGAGTGAGTGGCGGGGCCAGCCCCAGCATTTT.

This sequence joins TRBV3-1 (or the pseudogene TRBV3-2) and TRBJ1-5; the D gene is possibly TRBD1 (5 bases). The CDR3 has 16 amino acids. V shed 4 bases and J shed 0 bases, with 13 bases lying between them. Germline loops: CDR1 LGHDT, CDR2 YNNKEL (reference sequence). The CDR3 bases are TGTGCCAGCAGCCTAGGGACGGTGTATAGCAATCAGCCCCAGCATTTT. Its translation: CASSLGTVYSNQPQHF.

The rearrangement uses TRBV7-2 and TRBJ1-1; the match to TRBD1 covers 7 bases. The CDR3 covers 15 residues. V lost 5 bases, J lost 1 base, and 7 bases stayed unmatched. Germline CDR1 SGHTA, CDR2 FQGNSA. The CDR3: CASSPRDSWNTEAFF. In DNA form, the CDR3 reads TGTGCCAGCAGCCCCCGGGACAGCTGGAACACTGAAGCTTTCTTT. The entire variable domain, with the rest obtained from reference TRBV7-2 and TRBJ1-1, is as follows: GAGVSQSPSNKVTEKGKDVELRCDPISGHTALYWYRQSLGQGLEFLIYFQGNSAPDKSGLPSDRFSAERTGGSVSTLTIQRTQQEDSAVYLCASSPRDSWNTEAFFGQGTRLTVV.

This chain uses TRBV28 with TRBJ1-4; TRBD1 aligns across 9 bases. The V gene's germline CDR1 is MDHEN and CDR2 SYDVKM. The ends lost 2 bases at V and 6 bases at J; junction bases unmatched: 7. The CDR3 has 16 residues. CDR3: CASSLRQGVVDEKLFF. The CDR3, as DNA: TGTGCCAGCAGTTTAAGACAGGGGGTGGTCGATGAAAAACTGTTTTTT.

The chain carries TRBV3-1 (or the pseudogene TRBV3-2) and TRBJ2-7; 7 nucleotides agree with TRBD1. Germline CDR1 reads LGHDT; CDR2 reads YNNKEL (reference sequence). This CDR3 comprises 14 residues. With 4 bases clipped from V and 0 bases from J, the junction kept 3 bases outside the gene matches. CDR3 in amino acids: CASSRRDSSYEQYF. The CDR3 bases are TGTGCCAGCAGCCGCCGGGACAGCTCCTACGAGCAGTACTTC.

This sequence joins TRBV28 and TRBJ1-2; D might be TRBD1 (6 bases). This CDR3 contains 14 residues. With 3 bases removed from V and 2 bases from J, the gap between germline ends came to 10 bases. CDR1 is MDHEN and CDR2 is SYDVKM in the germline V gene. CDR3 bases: TGTGCCAGCAGTTTCACAGGGTCCAACTATGGCTACACCTTC. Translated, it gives CASSFTGSNYGYTF.